This T cell receptor beta chain appears in the sequencing data of a study of naive and memory T cell subsets. Overall study results and limits: A few larger clonotypes appeared in naive repertoires, especially CD8, possibly memory cells re-expressing CD45RA.

Cells stained for CD3, CD4, CD8, CD45RA and CD27 were sorted into four subsets. Trimming stripped 3 bases from V and 2 bases from J, with 21 bases between. This CDR3 is built from 18 residues. The germline V gene has CDR1 LGHNA and CDR2 YSLEER. In this sample, this clonotype turned up a few times. What it binds is not known. An equimolar mix of two oligonucleotides served as the beta constant-region primer for TRBC1 and TRBC2. Four rounds of PCR amplified the ligated cDNA using nested alpha and beta constant-region primers plus SP2. TCRdb reanalysed the UMI-ligation and nested PCR reads using MiXCR and keeps one entry per CDR3 protein. The table lists approximately 80,000 distinct CDR3 sequences, around 9% of them singletons.

This sequence was found in a human donor in good health. This sequence joins TRBV4-3 and TRBJ2-3, with D tentatively TRBD1 (7 bases). What was sequenced was naive CD8+ T cells from blood. CDR3 amino acids: CASSQGTSRGSYTDTQYF. CDR3 DNA: TGCGCCAGCAGCCAGGGCACTAGCAGGGGGTCTTACACAGATACGCAGTATTTT.